Below are 18 T cell receptor beta chains sequenced from a single sample in a study of shared clonotypes between healthy human individuals. Only CD45RO-negative cells positively selected for CCR7 counted as naive CD8 cells, so terminally differentiated effector memory CD45RA+ cells were excluded. TCRdb's table, derived via immunoSEQ multiplex PCR, lists solely in-frame clones and lacks some. This table has about 2 million clones, just under 95% appearing once. The source material was naive CD8+ T cells sorted from blood. Receptors were obtained from a man younger than 35 in good health.

The count of this clone is one. This chain uses TRBV5-4 with TRBJ1-2; 8 nucleotides match TRBD1. Unmatched junction bases numbered 9, after V lost 0 bases and J lost 2 bases. The CDR3 loop spans 17 amino acids. Germline values: CDR1 SGHNT, CDR2 YYREEE (reference sequence). The CDR3 DNA reads as TGTGCCAGCAGCTTGGACCCGGGACAGGCGCCAAACTATGGCTACACCTTC. This encodes CASSLDPGQAPNYGYTF.

To note about this clone: Other DNA sequences within the sample encode an identical CDR3. The chain combines TRBV30 with TRBJ1-1; 7 nucleotides line up with TRBD1. CDR1 is GTSNPN, CDR2 SVGIG, per germline (reference sequence). The CDR3 has 14 residues. V gave up 0 bases and J gave up 4 bases; unmatched junction bases: 5. The CDR3 sequence: CAWSVSQGGTEAFF. The CDR3 region has the DNA TGTGCCTGGAGTGTCTCCCAGGGGGGCACTGAAGCTTTCTTT.

The V gene is TRBV27, the J gene TRBJ1-6; 8 nucleotides line up with TRBD1. J gave up 0 bases and V 4 bases, and 2 bases lay outside the gene matches. In germline, CDR1 is MNHEY, CDR2 SMNVEV (reference sequence). The CDR3 loop spans 16 amino acids. CDR3 amino acids: CASSYRGSSYNSPLHF. For the CDR3, the DNA is TGTGCCAGCAGTTACAGGGGGAGCTCCTATAATTCACCCCTCCACTTT.

This chain uses TRBV6-5 with TRBJ2-7, with 7 bases lining up with TRBD1. Losses at the gene ends were 4 bases for V and 5 bases for J; bases not matched to a gene: 14. Germline V gene sequence: CDR1 MNHEY, CDR2 SVGAGI. The CDR3 runs to 16 residues. The CDR3 bases are TGTGCCAGCAGTTCACCCCCTACAGGGGTCGACGACGAGCAGTACTTC. This translates into CASSSPPTGVDDEQYF.

The chain combines TRBV7-2 with TRBJ2-7, with TRBD1 identical over 7 bases. V dropped 3 bases and J dropped 3; count of bases not matched to a gene: 5. Germline CDR1 and CDR2: SGHTA and FQGNSA. The CDR3 runs 14 residues. The CDR3 sequence is CASSFGQVIYEQYF. For the CDR3, the DNA is TGTGCCAGCAGCTTTGGACAGGTTATCTACGAGCAGTACTTC.

V usage is TRBV7-6 and J usage is TRBJ2-2; 10 nucleotides line up with TRBD2. The CDR3 runs 15 residues. Germline V gene sequence: CDR1 SGHVS, CDR2 FNYEAQ. J gave up 7 bases and V 6 bases, and 8 bases lay outside the gene matches. In nucleotides, the CDR3 is TGTGCCAGCAGTCCTACTAGCGGGGAAGGCGGGGAGCTGTTTTTT. It specifies CASSPTSGEGGELFF.

The chain recombines TRBV25-1 with TRBJ2-7, with 10 bases aligning to TRBD1. After removal of 4 bases from V and 4 bases from J, the junction contained 4 bases not matched to a gene. The CDR3 length is 14 residues. Germline V CDR1 and CDR2: MGHDK, SYGVNS. The CDR3 loop reads CASSAPGQGYEQYF. The CDR3 DNA follows: TGTGCCAGCAGTGCCCCGGGACAGGGGTACGAGCAGTACTTC.

The rearrangement uses TRBV9 and TRBJ2-7; TRBD2 agrees at 7 bases. This CDR3 has 14 amino acids. The V segment lost 2 bases and the J segment 2 bases; nucleotides outside the gene matches: 4. The V gene's germline CDR1 is SGDLS and CDR2 YYNGEE. CDR3 in DNA: TGTGCCAGCAGCGTCCTAGCGGAACCCTACGAGCAGTACTTC. Encoded protein: CASSVLAEPYEQYF.

This chain connects TRBV6-5 to TRBJ2-3, with D maybe TRBD1 (5 bases). CDR3 length: 15 residues. Germline CDR1 reads MNHEY; CDR2 reads SVGAGI. V gave up 6 bases and J gave up 6 bases, with 19 bases separating them. Here the CDR3 reads CASRPRDSPFDTQYF. CDR3 coding DNA: TGTGCCAGCAGGCCCCGAGACAGCCCTTTTGATACGCAGTATTTT.

The CDR3, as DNA: TGCGCCAGCAGCCAAGATACACTAGGAACAGAAGACACCGGGGAGCTGTTTTTT. Translating it yields CASSQDTLGTEDTGELFF. The chain is built from TRBV4-1 and TRBJ2-2, with D perhaps TRBD2 (5 bases). The CDR3 extends over 18 amino acids. From germline, CDR1 is MGHRA and CDR2 YSYEKL. V was pared by 0 bases and J by 3 bases, with 17 bases between.

The chain recombines TRBV13 with TRBJ2-5; a possible D gene is TRBD2 (6 bases). V was cut by 2 bases and J by 2 bases, with 12 bases left in between. The CDR3 runs to 15 residues. Germline loops: CDR1 PRHDT, CDR2 FYEKMQ (reference sequence). The CDR3 nucleotides read TGTGCCAGCAGCTTACTTGGGGGGAAACAAGAGACCCAGTACTTC. This encodes CASSLLGGKQETQYF.

The chain couples TRBV7-9 to TRBJ1-2; tentative D call: TRBD1 (5 bases). V lost 1 base and J 0 bases, leaving 6 bases between the germline ends. Germline V gene data show CDR1 as SEHNR and CDR2 as FQNEAQ (reference sequence). The CDR3 runs 14 residues. The CDR3: CASSLGTPNYGYTF. The CDR3 DNA reads TGTGCCAGCAGCTTAGGGACACCTAACTATGGCTACACCTTC.

Regarding this clone: The sample carries other DNA sequences with the same CDR3. The chain is built from TRBV2 and TRBJ1-2; D unclear. The CDR3 is 13 residues long. The V and J ends lost 3 bases and 4 bases respectively, with 9 bases between them. The germline V gene has CDR1 SNHLY and CDR2 FYNNEI. The CDR3 nucleotides are TGTGCCAGCAGTGAGGGCAGCCCCTATGGCTACACCTTC. Translating it yields CASSEGSPYGYTF.

The rearrangement links TRBV5-1 to TRBJ2-5, with 8 nucleotides matching TRBD2. J lost 2 bases, V lost 3 bases, and 3 bases had no gene match. This CDR3 contains 14 residues. Germline V gene data show CDR1 as SGHRS and CDR2 as YFSETQ. The CDR3 loop is CASSSLAVQETQYF. The CDR3 DNA reads TGCGCCAGCAGCTCACTAGCGGTTCAAGAGACCCAGTACTTC.

V gene TRBV27 combines with J gene TRBJ2-6; D is unresolved. The length of the CDR3 is 17 residues. Between the trimmed V and J ends, which lost 6 bases and 0 bases, there was a span of 15 bases. The germline CDR1 and CDR2 sequences are MNHEY and SMNVEV (reference sequence). The CDR3 region is CASRQLGSYSGANVLTF. The CDR3 region has the DNA TGTGCCAGCAGACAGTTGGGCAGCTACTCTGGGGCCAACGTCCTGACTTTC.

V and J are TRBV9 and TRBJ2-2; TRBD1 agrees at 9 bases. V lost 2 bases to trimming and J lost 5 bases; unmatched junction nucleotides: 10. The V gene's germline CDR1 is SGDLS and CDR2 YYNGEE. The CDR3 sequence is 17 residues long. CDR3 coding DNA: TGTGCCAGCAGCGTCGTTGTCGGGACAGGGCGGACCGGGGAGCTGTTTTTT. It specifies CASSVVVGTGRTGELFF.

This chain uses TRBV29-1 with TRBJ1-2; no clear D gene. Trimming removed 0 bases from V and 9 bases from J, with 8 bases in between. Germline CDR1 SQVTM, CDR2 ANQGSEA. This CDR3 has 11 amino acids. DNA for the CDR3: TGCAGCGTTGAAGAGGTAGGAAGCTACACCTTC. This codes for CSVEEVGSYTF.

The genes are TRBV5-5 and TRBJ2-7, with 7 bases aligning to TRBD1. CDR3 size: 13 residues. Per germline, CDR1 SGHKS and CDR2 YYEKEE (reference sequence). Trimming cost V 4 bases and J 6 bases; bases outside gene matches: 7. This chain's CDR3 is CASSPGTDGEQYF. CDR3 DNA: TGTGCCAGCAGCCCAGGGACAGACGGCGAGCAGTACTTC.